A single sample is the source of the 3 T cell receptor beta chains below, sequenced in a study of control samples from healthy donors and cancer patients. Clones were sequenced by immunoSEQ multiplex PCR, and TCRdb holds only the in-frame ones, with some missing. The table records under 130,000 clones, around 89% of them present only once. Sequencing input: PBMCs. Source of these receptors: a man aged 60-69 years with lung cancer.

The J gene is TRBJ2-3, the V gene TRBV2; tentatively, D is TRBD2 (6 bases). The CDR3 covers 13 residues. Trimming left V 4 bases short and J 9 bases short, with 14 bases between. Germline CDR1 and CDR2: SNHLY and FYNNEI. The CDR3: CASSGGGAITQYF. The CDR3 bases are TGTGCCAGCAGTGGTGGAGGGGCTATCACGCAGTATTTT.

This clone was recorded only once. The rearrangement links TRBV6-5 to TRBJ2-1, with D perhaps TRBD1 (5 bases). The CDR3 loop spans 14 amino acids. The V gene's germline CDR1 is MNHEY and CDR2 SVGAGI. V shed 5 bases and J shed 5 bases, with 13 bases lying between them. The CDR3 DNA reads as TGTGCCAGCAGTAGACGACAGCCAAACAATGAGCAGTTCTTC. Residues: CASSRRQPNNEQFF.

J is TRBJ2-2 and V is TRBV9; 9 nucleotides line up with TRBD1. After removal of 4 bases from V and 0 bases from J, the junction contained 1 base not matched to a gene. Germline loops: CDR1 SGDLS, CDR2 YYNGEE. CDR3 length equals 15 residues. The CDR3 spells CASSRDRANTGELFF. CDR3 in DNA: TGTGCCAGCAGCCGGGACAGGGCGAACACCGGGGAGCTGTTTTTT.